The 26 T cell receptor beta chains listed next were all sequenced from one sample in a study of shared clonotypes between healthy human individuals. Here immunoSEQ multiplex PCR was the method, and the copy in TCRdb shows in-frame clones only, minus some. The sample lists about half a million clones; around 85% were seen once. Source material: PBMCs. These receptors all come from a woman aged 40 to 50 in good health. Some clones in this sample may be carry-over from other donors' samples.

This clone was seen only once. This chain joins TRBV5-5 and TRBJ2-7; D is unresolved. The CDR3 runs 14 residues. The V end was cut by 3 bases, the J end by 6 bases, with 16 bases between. Germline V gene sequence: CDR1 SGHKS, CDR2 YYEKEE (reference sequence). CDR3 loop: CASSWKTVGLEQYF. In DNA form, the CDR3 reads TGTGCCAGCAGCTGGAAGACGGTAGGGCTCGAGCAGTACTTC.

This clone was picked up a small number of times. The chain joins TRBV28 to TRBJ2-2; TRBD2 is a possible D gene (6 bases). Trimming took 9 bases from V and 4 from J, leaving 15 bases between them. This CDR3 comprises 14 residues. CDR1 is MDHEN, CDR2 SYDVKM, per germline. The CDR3 nucleotides are TGTGCCAGTTGGCTTGGGGGGAGCACCGGGGAGCTGTTTTTT. It translates to CASWLGGSTGELFF.

Comment on this clone: One base separates it from a far larger clone, so it is likely a read error. The chain carries TRBV27 and TRBJ1-5; tentative D call: TRBD1 (6 bases). Looked up from germline, CDR1 is MNHEY and CDR2 is SMNVEV (reference sequence). The CDR3 spans 17 residues. DNA for the CDR3: TGTGCCAGCAGTCGCTCACAGGGACTCAGGGGCAATCGGCCCCAGCATTTT. This encodes CASSRSQGLRGNRPQHF.

The rearrangement uses TRBV15 and TRBJ1-2; 8 bases fit TRBD1. V was pared by 1 base and J by 8 bases, with 6 bases of the junction left unmatched. The germline V gene encodes CDR1 LNHNV and CDR2 YYDKDF (reference sequence). This CDR3 has 14 amino acids. CDR3 protein: CATSRGSTGVGYTF. CDR3 nucleotide sequence: TGTGCCACCAGCAGAGGATCGACAGGGGTCGGCTACACCTTC.

The rearrangement links TRBV10-2 to TRBJ2-3, with 8 positions matching TRBD2. V trimming: 8 bases; J trimming: 4 bases; junction bases outside the gene matches: 14. The CDR3 is 16 amino acids. Germline loops: CDR1 WSHSY, CDR2 SAAADI. CDR3 sequence reads: CASRAVAGKGADTQYF. The CDR3, as DNA: TGCGCCAGCCGCGCGGTAGCGGGAAAAGGGGCAGATACGCAGTATTTT.

This chain uses TRBV11-3 with TRBJ2-1, with a weak D call TRBD2 (6 bases). This CDR3 has 14 amino acids. V was clipped by 4 bases and J by 4 bases, with 11 bases between them. The germline V gene encodes CDR1 SGHNT and CDR2 YENEEA. The CDR3 region has the DNA TGTGCCAGCAGCTCGGAGGGCCGTTACAATGAGCAGTTCTTC. This gives the protein CASSSEGRYNEQFF.

The chain joins TRBV18 to TRBJ2-1; D remains unclear. CDR3 length equals 19 residues. V lost 2 bases, J lost 6 bases, and 26 bases lay in between. The V gene's germline CDR1 is KGHSH and CDR2 LQKENI. The CDR3 region is CASSPKGLQRKALTNEQFF. CDR3 DNA: TGTGCCAGCTCACCAAAAGGTCTACAGAGGAAGGCTTTAACCAATGAGCAGTTCTTC. Full variable domain (rest looked up from reference TRBV18 and TRBJ2-1): NAGVMQNPRHLVRRRGQEARLRCSPMKGHSHVYWYRQLPEEGLKFMVYLQKENIIDESGMPKERFSAEFPKEGPSILRIQQVVRGDSAAYFCASSPKGLQRKALTNEQFFGPGTRLTVL.

This chain joins TRBV4-3 and TRBJ2-3; D possibly matches TRBD1 or TRBD2 (6 bases each). Germline V gives CDR1 LGHNA, CDR2 YSLEER. The V end lost 4 bases, the J end lost 2 bases, and 13 bases lay between the germline ends. This CDR3 region has 15 residues. CDR3 in amino acids: CASSPQRGDTDTQYF. Written as DNA, the CDR3 is TGCGCCAGCAGCCCGCAGAGGGGGGACACAGATACGCAGTATTTT.

The genes are TRBV27 and TRBJ1-3; no firm D call. Germline V lookup: CDR1 MNHEY, CDR2 SMNVEV (reference sequence). CDR3 size: 15 residues. Trimming pared 6 bases from V and 4 bases from J, leaving 16 bases between. CDR3 in DNA: TGTGCCAGCAGGCCCTTAGGTGGGGTGGGAAACACCATATATTTT. As protein: CASRPLGGVGNTIYF.

The sample holds one count of this clone. J is TRBJ2-1 and V is TRBV4-1; TRBD2 matches 9 bases. V shed 4 bases, J shed 4 bases, and the junction held 5 bases outside the gene matches. Germline values: CDR1 MGHRA, CDR2 YSYEKL. There are 15 residues in the CDR3. For the CDR3, the DNA is TGCGCCAGCAGCCTCCCGGGACTAGCTTACAATGAGCAGTTCTTC. Its translation: CASSLPGLAYNEQFF.

The V gene is TRBV6-1, the J gene TRBJ1-5; possible D gene TRBD1, 5 bases. In germline, CDR1 is MNHNS, CDR2 SASEGT. The CDR3 covers 14 residues. V lost 10 bases, J lost 0 bases, and 13 bases lay in between. CDR3 in DNA: TGTGCCACTTGGGGGACGGTTAGCAATCAGCCCCAGCATTTT. Its protein product is CATWGTVSNQPQHF.

The chain is built from TRBV9 and TRBJ2-7; 13 nucleotides agree with TRBD2. Germline CDR1 reads SGDLS; CDR2 reads YYNGEE. Trimming cost V 3 bases and J 4 bases; bases outside gene matches: 4. The CDR3 length is 15 residues. CDR3 sequence: CASSGGLAGAYEQYF. The CDR3 DNA follows: TGTGCCAGCAGCGGTGGACTAGCGGGAGCTTACGAGCAGTACTTC.

The chain couples TRBV29-1 to TRBJ2-1; 10 bases map to TRBD2. Germline values: CDR1 SQVTM, CDR2 ANQGSEA. The CDR3 runs to 13 residues. The V and J ends lost 6 bases and 6 bases, in that order; junction bases with no gene match: 5. The CDR3 loop is CSVGASGSNEQFF. As DNA, the CDR3 is TGCAGCGTAGGTGCTAGCGGGAGCAATGAGCAGTTCTTC.

The chain joins TRBV30 to TRBJ1-1; D is unresolved. Trimming stripped 4 bases from V and 7 bases from J, with 13 bases between. Germline V gives CDR1 GTSNPN, CDR2 SVGIG (reference sequence). The CDR3 is 12 amino acids. The DNA of the CDR3 is TGTGCCTGGACGCCGGGAGAAGGTGAAGCTTTCTTT. It yields the protein CAWTPGEGEAFF. Using reference TRBV30 and TRBJ1-1 for the parts outside the CDR3, the full variable domain is SQTIHQWPATLVQPVGSPLSLECTVEGTSNPNLYWYRQAAGRGLQLLFYSVGIGQISSEVPQNLSASRPQDRQFILSSKKLLLSDSGFYLCAWTPGEGEAFFGQGTRLTVV.

This sequence joins TRBV2 and TRBJ1-5, with 7 positions matching TRBD1. The ends lost 7 bases at V and 4 bases at J; junction bases unmatched: 10. Germline V CDR1 and CDR2: SNHLY, FYNNEI. The CDR3 is made up of 15 amino acids. In nucleotides, the CDR3 is TGTGCCAGCAACGGACAGGCGCTTTTAAATCAGCCCCAGCATTTT. Encoded protein: CASNGQALLNQPQHF.

A word on this clone: The likely explanation is a read error, given a far larger clone one base away. Other nucleotide sequences in the sample specify the same CDR3. The chain carries TRBV10-3 and TRBJ1-4; 7 bases are shared with TRBD1. Germline loops: CDR1 ENHRY, CDR2 SYGVKD. The CDR3 has 13 amino acids. CDR3 loop: CAISGGGSEKLFF. The CDR3 DNA reads as TGTGCAATCAGTGGAGGGGGCAGTGAAAAACTGTTTTTT.

The genes are TRBV7-3 and TRBJ1-1; D gene uncertain. Germline CDR1 reads SGHTA; CDR2 reads FQGTGA. With 4 bases removed from V and 5 bases from J, the gap between germline ends came to 14 bases. The CDR3 consists of 14 residues. CDR3 sequence: CASSSDTVGTEAFF. The CDR3 DNA sequence: TGTGCCAGCAGCTCAGACACGGTCGGAACTGAAGCTTTCTTT. Together with reference TRBV7-3 and TRBJ1-1, the CDR3 gives the full variable domain: GAGVSQTPSNKVTEKGKYVELRCDPISGHTALYWYRQSLGQGPEFLIYFQGTGAADDSGLPNDRFFAVRPEGSVSTLKIQRTERGDSAVYLCASSSDTVGTEAFFGQGTRLTVV.

The chain recombines TRBV2 with TRBJ1-1; D perhaps matches TRBD1 (5 bases). Trimming pared 7 bases from V and 3 bases from J, leaving 12 bases between. The CDR3 is 13 amino acids. Germline values: CDR1 SNHLY, CDR2 FYNNEI. The CDR3 coding sequence is TGTGCCAGCACCACCAGGGAGGACACTGAAGCTTTCTTT. Translating it yields CASTTREDTEAFF.

As for this clone: The sample has other DNA sequences that encode this CDR3 too. The chain couples TRBV7-9 to TRBJ2-2; 7 nucleotides align to TRBD1. V lost 5 bases, J lost 3 bases, and 3 bases stayed unmatched. This CDR3 contains 14 residues. Germline V CDR1 and CDR2: SEHNR, FQNEAQ (reference sequence). CDR3 sequence reads: CASSPRGYTGELFF. In DNA form, the CDR3 reads TGTGCCAGCAGCCCCAGGGGGTACACCGGGGAGCTGTTTTTT.

This clone appeared a single time. The chain links TRBV28 to TRBJ1-4, with 8 bases fitting TRBD1. V gave up 5 bases and J gave up 7 bases; unmatched junction bases: 6. The CDR3 totals 14 residues. Per germline, CDR1 MDHEN and CDR2 SYDVKM. The CDR3 sequence: CASSKQGVGEKLFF. CDR3 nucleotides: TGTGCCAGCAGTAAACAGGGGGTGGGTGAAAAACTGTTTTTT.

The chain links TRBV4-1 to TRBJ2-6; 12 positions agree with TRBD2. CDR1 MGHRA and CDR2 YSYEKL come from the germline V gene. The CDR3 covers 18 residues. With 1 base clipped from V and 3 bases from J, the junction kept 4 bases outside the gene matches. CDR3 protein: CASSQGASGRDGANVLTF. The CDR3 coding sequence is TGCGCCAGCAGCCAAGGGGCTAGCGGGAGGGATGGGGCCAACGTCCTGACTTTC.

A few counts support this clone. The chain employs TRBV10-3 and TRBJ2-2; unclear D gene. The V end lost 2 bases, the J end lost 3 bases, and 4 bases lay between the germline ends. The CDR3 length is 13 residues. CDR1 and CDR2 (germline): ENHRY, SYGVKD. The CDR3 nucleotides are TGTGCCATCAGTGAGAGAGACACCGGGGAGCTGTTTTTT. It translates to CAISERDTGELFF.

To note about this clone: Being one base from a much bigger clone, this may be a read error. The V gene is TRBV10-3, the J gene TRBJ1-6; weak D call: TRBD1 (5 bases). Germline lookup yields CDR1 ENHRY and CDR2 SYGVKD. This CDR3 comprises 16 residues. Trimming took 4 bases from V and 6 from J, leaving 16 bases between them. CDR3 DNA: TGTGCCATCAGTGGGTTGGGGCAGTCCGGTAATTCACCCCTCCACTTT. It translates to CAISGLGQSGNSPLHF.

The V gene is TRBV30, the J gene TRBJ2-7; no clear D. The ends were cut back, 0 bases at V and 6 bases at J, with 12 bases in the middle. This CDR3 is built from 13 residues. Germline-derived CDR1 and CDR2 are GTSNPN and SVGIG (reference sequence). This CDR3 is CAWSVPPRPEQYF. As DNA, the CDR3 is TGTGCCTGGAGTGTACCCCCACGTCCCGAGCAGTACTTC. The variable domain in full, completed from reference TRBV30 and TRBJ2-7, reads SQTIHQWPATLVQPVGSPLSLECTVEGTSNPNLYWYRQAAGRGLQLLFYSVGIGQISSEVPQNLSASRPQDRQFILSSKKLLLSDSGFYLCAWSVPPRPEQYFGPGTRLTVT.

V usage is TRBV11-3 and J usage is TRBJ2-1, with D unresolved. Germline-derived CDR1 and CDR2 are SGHNT and YENEEA. This CDR3 has 13 amino acids. With 3 bases removed from V and 8 bases from J, the gap between germline ends came to 11 bases. This CDR3 is CASSFDGSDEQFF. The CDR3 DNA reads TGTGCCAGCAGCTTCGACGGCTCGGATGAGCAGTTCTTC.

This clone was counted between two and nine times. This likely reflects a read error, since a far larger clone is one base away. Other DNA sequences of this sample code for an identical CDR3. The V gene is TRBV30, the J gene TRBJ1-2; D not certain. The germline V gene encodes CDR1 GTSNPN and CDR2 SVGIG (reference sequence). This CDR3 has 14 amino acids. This CDR3 reads CAWGVGPSFYGYTF. In DNA, the CDR3 is TGTGCCTGGGGTGTCGGGCCTTCCTTCTATGGCTACACCTTC.